This entry concerns a single T cell receptor (beta chain). Isolated RNA was reverse transcribed into cDNA used as the sequencing template. Profiled with immunoSEQ multiplex PCR; TCRdb holds only in-frame clones, not every one. Of more than 100,000 clones in the sample, 50% to 55% were seen once. This sample was taken from a study of CD8+ T cells in alopecia areata. As for treatment: oral pan-JAK inhibitor, 5-10 mg twice daily. CDR3 length: 19 residues. V dropped 1 base and J dropped 3; count of bases not matched to a gene: 17. Germline lookup yields CDR1 MGHRA and CDR2 YSYEKL. The rearrangement links TRBV4-1 to TRBJ2-7, with 8 bases identical to TRBD2. The receptor comes from a human donor with alopecia areata. The sequencing used CD4+ T cells sorted from blood, collected at week 4, from a patient treated with tofacitinib. In DNA form, the CDR3 reads TGCGCCAGCAGCCAAGGGACGGGCCGACTAGCGCAAGTTCTCTACGAGCAGTACTTC. Encoded protein: CASSQGTGRLAQVLYEQYF.